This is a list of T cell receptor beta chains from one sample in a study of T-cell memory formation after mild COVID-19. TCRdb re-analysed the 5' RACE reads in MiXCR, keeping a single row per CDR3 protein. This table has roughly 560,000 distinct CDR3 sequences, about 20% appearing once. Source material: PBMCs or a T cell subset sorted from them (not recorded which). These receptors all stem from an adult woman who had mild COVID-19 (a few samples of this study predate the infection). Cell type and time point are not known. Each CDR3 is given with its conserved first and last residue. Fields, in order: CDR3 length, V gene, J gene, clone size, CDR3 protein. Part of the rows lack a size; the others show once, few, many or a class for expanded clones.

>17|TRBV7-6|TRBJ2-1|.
CASSLAWRGGRYNEQFF
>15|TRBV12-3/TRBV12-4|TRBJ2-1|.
CASTKAGVAYNEQFF
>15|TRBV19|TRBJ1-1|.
CASSIADRGQAEAFF
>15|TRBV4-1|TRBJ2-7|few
CASSQETSGIYEQYF
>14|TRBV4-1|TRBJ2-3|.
CASSLGLEGDTQYF
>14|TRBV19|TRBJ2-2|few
CASSRAGATGELFF
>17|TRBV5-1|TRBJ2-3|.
CASRPFTVATSTDTQYF
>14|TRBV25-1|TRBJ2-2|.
CASTEEGWSGELFF
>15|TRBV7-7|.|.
CASSPGGAGGHEQFF
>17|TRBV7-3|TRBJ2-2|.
CASSLMRLAGNTGELFF
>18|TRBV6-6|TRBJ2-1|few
CASTLALLLAGDRIEQFF
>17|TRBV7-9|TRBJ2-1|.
CASSLGTLAERDNEQFF
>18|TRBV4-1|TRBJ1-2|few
CASSQDFLGSTTNYGYTF
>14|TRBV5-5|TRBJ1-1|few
CASSSGPWNTEAFF
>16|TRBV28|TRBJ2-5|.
CASSPWTSWGVETQYF
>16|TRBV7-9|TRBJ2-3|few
CASSLAPGGLADTQYF